The sequence of this TCR beta chain was determined in a study of blood T cell repertoires in COVID-19. Among Cohort 3 donors, those recovered had two negative PCRs, clearance, or symptom resolution. Germline V lookup: CDR1 KGHSH, CDR2 LQKENI. The V end was cut by 3 bases, the J end by 2 bases, with 13 bases between. This CDR3 contains 16 residues. This table comes from immunoSEQ multiplex PCR, and its TCRdb copy is limited to in-frame clones, with some not included. This sample yields 210,000 or so clones, of which 87% are seen a single time; 9.5% to 14% belongs to the top ten. This clonotype originated in a man younger than 45 who had recovered from COVID-19. The sample taken for sequencing was PBMCs or T cells enriched from blood (not recorded which). The genes are TRBV18 and TRBJ2-2; TRBD2 might be the D (7 bases). CDR3 loop: CASSPFGGRNTGELFF. DNA of the CDR3: TGTGCCAGCTCACCTTTCGGGGGGCGCAACACCGGGGAGCTGTTTTTT.